This T cell receptor beta chain was recorded in a study of shared clonotypes between healthy human individuals. About the research overall: The cohort had two women and three men, ages 18 to 49. Study results and limitations: Rarefaction showed sorted-subset sequencing was incomplete despite large depth.

Clones were sequenced by immunoSEQ multiplex PCR, and TCRdb holds only the in-frame ones, with some missing. This sample yields over a million clones, of which roughly 97% are seen a single time; approximately 1% belongs to the top ten. This CDR3 has 19 residues. V lost 0 bases, J lost 10 bases, and 12 bases stayed unmatched. Germline-derived CDR1 and CDR2 are MGHRA and YSYEKL. Concerning this clone: Its antigen is unknown.

The TCR originated in a man aged 25 to 45 in good health. The gene calls are TRBV4-1 and TRBJ2-1; the match to TRBD2 covers 16 bases. Sequencing was done on a sample of naive CD4+ T cells sorted from blood. Subset described: CD45RA+ positively selected. The CDR3 coding sequence is TGCGCCAGCAGCCAAGAGCCACCTACCGGGACTAGCGGGAGGGAAGAGCAGTTCTTC. Translating gives CASSQEPPTGTSGREEQFF.